The 25 T cell receptor beta chains below all came from one sample that was sequenced in a study of cytomegalovirus exposure and HLA in healthy donors. PCR primers comprised 60 Vbeta and 13 Jbeta primers. The protocol was immunoSEQ multiplex PCR, while the TCRdb copy is restricted to in-frame clones and leaves out a portion. The sample lists 150,000 to 200,000 clones; 70% to 80% were seen once. The sequencing sample was made of PBMCs. The receptors stem from a male donor in good health and CMV-seronegative.

The genes are TRBV19 and TRBJ2-1, with TRBD2 matching 7 bases. Germline V CDR1 and CDR2: LNHDA, SQIVND (reference sequence). The ends lost 4 bases at V and 8 bases at J; junction bases unmatched: 5. The CDR3 extends over 13 amino acids. CDR3 bases: TGTGCCAGTAGTACCCGACTAGCTTATGAGCAGTTCTTC. It encodes CASSTRLAYEQFF. Based on the CDR3 plus reference TRBV19 and TRBJ2-1, the full variable domain is DGGITQSPKYLFRKEGQNVTLSCEQNLNHDAMYWYRQDPGQGLRLIYYSQIVNDFQKGDIAEGYSVSREKKESFPLTVTSAQKNPTAFYLCASSTRLAYEQFFGPGTRLTVL.

This sequence joins TRBV30 and TRBJ2-2, with a tentative D call TRBD2 (6 bases). This CDR3 spans 16 amino acids. Trimming took off 2 bases at V and 2 bases at J, with 15 bases between the two ends. Germline V gives CDR1 GTSNPN, CDR2 SVGIG (reference sequence). The CDR3 sequence: CAWSPVGGKNTGELFF. The CDR3 nucleotides read TGTGCCTGGAGTCCCGTCGGGGGAAAAAACACCGGGGAGCTGTTTTTT.

V usage is TRBV30 and J usage is TRBJ2-2; tentative D call: TRBD2 (5 bases). Germline-derived CDR1 and CDR2 are GTSNPN and SVGIG (reference sequence). Trimming pared 5 bases from V and 0 bases from J, leaving 10 bases between. The CDR3 runs to 14 residues. CDR3 sequence reads: CAWVSAPNTGELFF. DNA for the CDR3: TGTGCCTGGGTTAGCGCCCCGAACACCGGGGAGCTGTTTTTT.

J is TRBJ2-7 and V is TRBV28; TRBD1 matches 7 bases. Trimming took 6 bases from V and 6 from J; bases not matched to a gene: 14. The CDR3 spans 15 residues. Germline CDR1 MDHEN, CDR2 SYDVKM. The CDR3 loop reads CASSYSQTGPGEQYF. The DNA for the CDR3 is TGTGCCAGCAGCTACTCCCAGACAGGGCCTGGCGAGCAGTACTTC.

The chain joins TRBV12-5 to TRBJ1-5; D is possibly TRBD1 (6 bases). V was cut by 3 bases and J by 16 bases, with 16 bases left in between. The germline V gene encodes CDR1 LGHNT and CDR2 FRNRAP. The CDR3 has 12 residues. This CDR3 reads CASGFEMTGLHF. The CDR3 region has the DNA TGTGCTAGTGGTTTTGAAATGACAGGCCTCCATTTT.

The V gene is TRBV30, the J gene TRBJ2-7; D call uncertain. V was pared by 3 bases and J by 6 bases, with 9 bases between. Germline V gene sequence: CDR1 GTSNPN, CDR2 SVGIG (reference sequence). The CDR3 covers 11 residues. The CDR3 loop reads CAWRVSPEQYF. CDR3 bases: TGTGCCTGGAGGGTTAGCCCCGAGCAGTACTTC. Drawing the rest from reference TRBV30 and TRBJ2-7, the complete variable domain is SQTIHQWPATLVQPVGSPLSLECTVEGTSNPNLYWYRQAAGRGLQLLFYSVGIGQISSEVPQNLSASRPQDRQFILSSKKLLLSDSGFYLCAWRVSPEQYFGPGTRLTVT.

This clone was found once. V usage is TRBV4-2 and J usage is TRBJ2-7, with D possibly TRBD2 on 5 matching bases. Trimming removed 0 bases from V and 3 bases from J, with 12 bases in between. From germline, CDR1 is LGHNA and CDR2 YNFKEQ. CDR3 length: 15 amino acids. CDR3 protein: CASSQDKDSDYEQYF. In DNA, the CDR3 is TGTGCCAGCAGCCAAGATAAGGATAGCGACTACGAGCAGTACTTC.

The J gene is TRBJ1-1, the V gene TRBV20-1, with D maybe TRBD1 (6 bases). The germline V gene has CDR1 DFQATT and CDR2 SNEGSKA (reference sequence). CDR3 length: 11 residues. The CDR3 sequence: CRGAVNTEAFF. The CDR3 nucleotides read TGCAGGGGGGCGGTGAACACTGAAGCTTTCTTT.

This chain connects TRBV11-3 to TRBJ2-1; 10 bases agree with TRBD2. Germline assignment: CDR1 SGHNT and CDR2 YENEEA. The CDR3 runs 16 residues. With V trimmed by 1 base and J by 4 bases, 4 bases remained unmatched. The CDR3 loop is CASSLGSGRGYNEQFF. CDR3 DNA: TGTGCCAGCAGCTTAGGGAGCGGGAGGGGATACAATGAGCAGTTCTTC.

The chain is built from TRBV4-2 and TRBJ1-5, with D unclear. Trimming removed 0 bases at V and 1 base at J, with 7 bases between. This CDR3 spans 15 amino acids. Per the germline V gene, CDR1 is LGHNA and CDR2 is YNFKEQ. The CDR3 sequence is CASSQEGGSNQPQHF. The CDR3 nucleotides are TGTGCCAGCAGCCAAGAGGGCGGGAGCAATCAGCCCCAGCATTTT.

The table lists this clone with a count of one. V and J are TRBV5-4 and TRBJ2-7, with no clear D. CDR1 SGHNT and CDR2 YYREEE come from the germline V gene (reference sequence). CDR3 length: 15 amino acids. Deletions cut 4 bases from V and 2 bases from J, with 16 bases between. The CDR3 DNA follows: TGTGCCAGCAGCGCCCGGGTCTCCCCTCCCTACGAGCAGTACTTC. Its protein product is CASSARVSPPYEQYF.

This sequence joins TRBV29-1 and TRBJ2-4; D not certain. The CDR3 totals 14 residues. The germline V and J ends were trimmed by 7 bases and 6 bases, with 19 bases remaining between them. Germline-derived CDR1 and CDR2 are SQVTM and ANQGSEA. CDR3 in DNA: TGCAGCGCACTACTGCAGTCGAGTCGAAACATTCAGTACTTC. It encodes CSALLQSSRNIQYF.

The V gene is TRBV27, the J gene TRBJ2-3; tentatively, D is TRBD1 (5 bases). Germline V gene sequence: CDR1 MNHEY, CDR2 SMNVEV (reference sequence). The CDR3 is 15 residues long. V gave up 3 bases and J gave up 3 bases, with 13 bases separating them. The CDR3 loop is CASSFRALRTDTQYF. The CDR3 nucleotides read TGTGCCAGCAGTTTCAGGGCGTTAAGAACAGATACGCAGTATTTT.

The chain carries TRBV4-1 and TRBJ2-3; tentatively, D is TRBD2 (5 bases). Per the germline V gene, CDR1 is MGHRA and CDR2 is YSYEKL. The germline V and J ends were trimmed by 1 base and 2 bases, with 13 bases remaining between them. The length of the CDR3 is 16 residues. CDR3 DNA sequence: TGCGCCAGCAGCCAAGGCAATCTAGCCTACACAGATACGCAGTATTTT. Its translation: CASSQGNLAYTDTQYF.

This sequence joins TRBV6-5 and TRBJ2-1; perhaps TRBD1 as D (6 bases). Germline CDR1 and CDR2: MNHEY and SVGAGI. The CDR3 is 11 amino acids. Trimming left V 7 bases short and J 7 bases short, with 8 bases between. The CDR3 here is CASTTGNEQFF. Here the CDR3 DNA reads TGTGCCAGCACTACAGGGAATGAGCAGTTCTTC.

The gene calls are TRBV11-2 and TRBJ1-1; D is unresolved. Germline CDR1 SGHAT, CDR2 FQNNGV. The V gene lost 4 bases and the J gene lost 6 bases, with 9 bases spanning the gap. The CDR3 loop spans 12 amino acids. The DNA of the CDR3 is TGTGCCAGCAGCTCCCCTGTCGCTGAAGCTTTCTTT. Its protein is CASSSPVAEAFF.

The chain combines TRBV5-1 with TRBJ1-1, with D unclear. Germline CDR1 and CDR2: SGHRS and YFSETQ. Trimming removed 0 bases at V and 0 bases at J, with 6 bases between. This CDR3 region has 14 residues. The CDR3, as DNA: TGCGCCAGCAGCTTGGACAGTGTGAACACTGAAGCTTTCTTT. This sequence encodes CASSLDSVNTEAFF.

The genes are TRBV5-4 and TRBJ2-7; D remains ambiguous. The ends were cut back, 2 bases at V and 3 bases at J, with 6 bases in the middle. The germline CDR1 and CDR2 sequences are SGHNT and YYREEE (reference sequence). The CDR3 contains 12 residues. CDR3 bases: TGTGCCAGCAGCTTTCCGGGCTACGAGCAGTACTTC. It yields the protein CASSFPGYEQYF.

The table lists this clone with a few counts. The identical CDR3 is also encoded by other nucleotide sequences in the sample. The chain links TRBV11-1 to TRBJ2-5; perhaps TRBD2 as D (6 bases). V shed 1 base and J shed 4 bases, with 16 bases lying between them. This CDR3 is built from 16 residues. Germline assignment: CDR1 SGHAT and CDR2 FQDESV (reference sequence). The CDR3 is CASSLGRLRGLETQYF. The CDR3 nucleotides are TGTGCCAGCAGCTTAGGACGCCTTCGGGGGTTAGAGACCCAGTACTTC.

V usage is TRBV4-1 and J usage is TRBJ2-3; possibly TRBD1 for D (7 bases). V lost 1 base to trimming and J lost 4 bases, with 15 bases between them. Germline V gene lookup returns CDR1 MGHRA and CDR2 YSYEKL. The CDR3 covers 16 residues. The CDR3 DNA reads as TGCGCCAGCAGCCAAGGCGGGACAGAATCGGCAGATACGCAGTATTTT. It specifies CASSQGGTESADTQYF.

V gene TRBV6-1 combines with J gene TRBJ1-5, with D unclear. Trimming took off 3 bases at V and 1 base at J, with 7 bases between the two ends. The CDR3 is 14 amino acids. CDR1 is MNHNS, CDR2 SASEGT, per germline. CDR3 sequence reads: CASSDNGSNQPQHF. The CDR3 coding sequence is TGTGCCAGCAGTGATAACGGGAGCAATCAGCCCCAGCATTTT.

This clone was found a few times. This CDR3 is CASGLQEGINQPQHF. CDR3 in DNA: TGTGCTAGTGGTTTGCAGGAGGGAATCAATCAGCCCCAGCATTTT. The V gene is TRBV12-5, the J gene TRBJ1-5; no clear D gene. The CDR3 spans 15 residues. V was clipped by 2 bases and J by 3 bases, with 11 bases between them. Germline V gene data show CDR1 as LGHNT and CDR2 as FRNRAP.

The V and J genes are TRBV7-2 and TRBJ1-3; D remains unclear. The CDR3 extends over 13 amino acids. Germline V CDR1 and CDR2: SGHTA, FQGNSA. Deletions cut 5 bases from V and 2 bases from J, with 7 bases between. The CDR3 DNA follows: TGTGCCAGCAGCCAGAGGACTGGAAACACCATATATTTT. Translating gives CASSQRTGNTIYF.

This clone occurred a few times. This chain connects TRBV10-3 to TRBJ1-5, with D possibly TRBD1 on 5 matching bases. Trimming took 6 bases from V and 4 from J, leaving 13 bases between them. This CDR3 has 14 residues. Per the germline V gene, CDR1 is ENHRY and CDR2 is SYGVKD. CDR3 DNA sequence: TGTGCCATCAGCAGGGATTTGGGGAATCAGCCCCAGCATTTT. It translates to CAISRDLGNQPQHF.

The J gene is TRBJ2-1, the V gene TRBV6-6; 7 bases match TRBD2. The ends lost 5 bases at V and 4 bases at J; junction bases unmatched: 8. This CDR3 is built from 15 residues. In germline, CDR1 is MNHNY, CDR2 SVGAGI (reference sequence). CDR3 in DNA: TGTGCCAGCAGTGGGGGGGAGGCCAGGTACAATGAGCAGTTCTTC. Translating gives CASSGGEARYNEQFF.